Listed below are T cell receptor beta chains from one sample, sequenced in a study of CD8 T cells in ankylosing spondylitis. TCRdb re-analysed the 5' RACE reads in MiXCR, keeping a single row per CDR3 protein. The table lists under 550,000 distinct CDR3 sequences, approximately 26% of them singletons. Sample: blood, either unsorted or a sorted T cell fraction (not recorded which). The receptors stem from a male donor with ankylosing spondylitis. The CDR3 runs from the conserved cysteine through the conserved F or W. The order of the fields is CDR3 protein, CDR3 DNA, D gene, J gene, clone size, V gene. A D gene is named only where the DNA matches it firmly. Clone size is given for some rows only: seen once, a few or many times, or a class if the clone is expanded.

CDR3: CASSLVHEQYF
DNA: TGTGCCAGCAGCTTAGTCCACGAGCAGTACTTC
D: -
J: TRBJ2-7
size: many
V: TRBV7-2

CDR3: CASSPGRRQGNYGYTF
DNA: TGCGCCAGCAGCCCGGGGAGGCGACAGGGGAACTATGGCTACACCTTC
D: TRBD1
J: TRBJ1-2
size: -
V: TRBV5-1

CDR3: CASMYGNQPQHF
DNA: TGTGCCAGCATGTACGGAAATCAGCCCCAGCATTTT
D: -
J: TRBJ1-5
size: few
V: TRBV12-3/TRBV12-4

CDR3: CSARDGDAGANVLTF
DNA: TGCAGTGCTAGAGATGGGGACGCTGGGGCCAACGTCCTGACTTTC
D: -
J: TRBJ2-6
size: few
V: TRBV20-1

CDR3: CASKTSGGTDTQYF
DNA: TGTGCCAGCAAAACTAGCGGGGGCACAGATACGCAGTATTTT
D: TRBD2
J: TRBJ2-3
size: few
V: TRBV12-3/TRBV12-4

CDR3: CASSAGPVYEQYF
DNA: TGCGCCAGCAGCGCGGGACCGGTCTACGAGCAGTACTTC
D: -
J: TRBJ2-7
size: few
V: TRBV5-1

CDR3: CASSLPPAVILTEAFF
DNA: TGTGCCAGCAGTCTCCCCCCGGCGGTAATTTTGACTGAAGCTTTCTTT
D: -
J: TRBJ1-1
size: few
V: TRBV28

CDR3: CATSDLEPQPQHF
DNA: TGTGCCACCAGTGATCTAGAGCCACAGCCCCAGCATTTT
D: -
J: TRBJ1-5
size: -
V: TRBV24-1

CDR3: CASSWTGTTTKQYF
DNA: TGCGCCAGCAGCTGGACCGGGACAACTACGAAGCAGTACTTC
D: -
J: TRBJ2-7
size: -
V: TRBV5-1

CDR3: CASSQDSGGANYGYTF
DNA: TGTGCCAGCAGCCAAGATTCAGGGGGAGCTAACTATGGCTACACCTTC
D: TRBD1
J: TRBJ1-2
size: few
V: TRBV4-2

CDR3: CASSPAGTGGWDEQFF
DNA: TGTGCCAGCTCACCAGCCGGGACAGGGGGCTGGGATGAGCAGTTCTTC
D: TRBD1
J: TRBJ2-1
size: many
V: TRBV18

CDR3: CASSSGPQGSEAFF
DNA: TGCGCCAGCAGCTCGGGGCCCCAGGGGTCTGAAGCTTTCTTT
D: -
J: TRBJ1-1
size: -
V: TRBV5-1

CDR3: CASSPTGVSYEGYTF
DNA: TGTGCCAGCAGTCCCACAGGGGTCTCCTACGAAGGCTACACCTTC
D: TRBD1
J: TRBJ1-2
size: few
V: TRBV12-3/TRBV12-4

CDR3: CATSEPAGEQFF
DNA: TGTGCCACCAGTGAGCCTGCGGGTGAGCAGTTCTTC
D: -
J: TRBJ2-1
size: few
V: TRBV24-1

CDR3: CASSSLRAGSDEQFF
DNA: TGTGCCAGCAGCTCCCTTAGGGCGGGTTCGGATGAGCAGTTCTTC
D: -
J: TRBJ2-1
size: few
V: TRBV11-2

CDR3: CASSRDRGLGNTEAFF
DNA: TGTGCCAGCAGTAGGGACAGGGGGCTCGGGAACACTGAAGCTTTCTTT
D: TRBD1
J: TRBJ1-1
size: many
V: TRBV12-3/TRBV12-4

CDR3: CASTIRDRGNAEAFF
DNA: TGTGCCAGCACCATCCGGGACAGGGGTAACGCTGAAGCTTTCTTT
D: -
J: TRBJ1-1
size: few
V: TRBV21-1

CDR3: CASSFSRGREKLFF
DNA: TGCGCCAGCAGCTTCTCGCGGGGAAGGGAAAAACTGTTTTTT
D: -
J: TRBJ1-4
size: -
V: TRBV5-1

CDR3: CASSLEGGLSSNYGYTF
DNA: TGTGCCAGCAGCTTAGAAGGGGGCTTATCTTCTAACTATGGCTACACCTTC
D: TRBD1
J: TRBJ1-2
size: -
V: TRBV11-2

CDR3: CASSSRRGDTDTQYF
DNA: TGTGCCAGCAGCTCCCGACGTGGCGACACAGATACGCAGTATTTT
D: -
J: TRBJ2-3
size: -
V: TRBV7-2

CDR3: CASNTMQGRGTEAFF
DNA: TGTGCCAGCAACACAATGCAGGGGCGAGGGACTGAAGCTTTCTTT
D: -
J: TRBJ1-1
size: few
V: TRBV7-2

CDR3: CSAREFREGTETQYF
DNA: TGCAGTGCTAGAGAGTTCCGGGAGGGAACCGAGACCCAGTACTTC
D: TRBD2
J: TRBJ2-5
size: -
V: TRBV20-1

CDR3: CASSLEVGDTQYF
DNA: TGCGCCAGCAGCTTGGAGGTCGGAGATACGCAGTATTTT
D: -
J: TRBJ2-3
size: -
V: TRBV5-1

CDR3: CASSFAYQETQYF
DNA: TGTGCCAGCAGCTTTGCCTACCAGGAGACCCAGTACTTC
D: -
J: TRBJ2-5
size: many
V: TRBV7-2

CDR3: CSARDFDHEVRDTQYF
DNA: TGCAGTGCTAGAGATTTTGACCACGAAGTGAGGGATACGCAGTATTTT
D: -
J: TRBJ2-3
size: -
V: TRBV20-1

CDR3: CASSRSTSNTEAFF
DNA: TGTGCCAGCAGTCGTTCGACCAGTAACACTGAAGCTTTCTTT
D: -
J: TRBJ1-1
size: few
V: TRBV6-1

CDR3: CSAIQGAEWDEQYF
DNA: TGCAGTGCTATACAGGGGGCCGAATGGGACGAGCAGTACTTC
D: TRBD1
J: TRBJ2-7
size: -
V: TRBV20-1

CDR3: CASSPEWQRNTIYF
DNA: TGTGCCAGCAGTCCAGAGTGGCAGAGAAACACCATATATTTT
D: -
J: TRBJ1-3
size: -
V: TRBV7-2

CDR3: CASSSLATSNTGELFF
DNA: TGTGCCAGCAGCTCACTAGCGACCTCGAACACCGGGGAGCTGTTTTTT
D: TRBD2
J: TRBJ2-2
size: -
V: TRBV7-7

CDR3: CSAKAFGGIYGYTF
DNA: TGCAGTGCCAAAGCCTTTGGGGGGATCTATGGCTACACCTTC
D: -
J: TRBJ1-2
size: many
V: TRBV20-1

CDR3: CASSLVGPGSTQYF
DNA: TGTGCCAGCAGCTTAGTTGGACCCGGATCGACCCAGTACTTC
D: -
J: TRBJ2-5
size: few
V: TRBV7-2

CDR3: CASSFGTSFRNEQFF
DNA: TGCGCCAGCAGCTTCGGGACTAGCTTTCGCAATGAGCAGTTCTTC
D: TRBD2
J: TRBJ2-1
size: few
V: TRBV5-1

CDR3: CASSLHLNQPQHF
DNA: TGTGCCAGCAGCTTACACTTAAATCAGCCCCAGCATTTT
D: -
J: TRBJ1-5
size: -
V: TRBV7-2

CDR3: CASSYVGGPYSNQPQHF
DNA: TGTGCCAGCAGTTACGTAGGAGGGCCCTATAGCAATCAGCCCCAGCATTTT
D: -
J: TRBJ1-5
size: few
V: TRBV6-5

CDR3: CASRTSSGADNEQFF
DNA: TGTGCCAGCAGAACTTCTAGCGGAGCAGACAATGAGCAGTTCTTC
D: TRBD2
J: TRBJ2-1
size: -
V: TRBV2

CDR3: CATSEGGGAQETQYF
DNA: TGTGCCACCAGTGAGGGCGGGGGGGCCCAAGAGACCCAGTACTTC
D: TRBD2
J: TRBJ2-5
size: -
V: TRBV24-1

CDR3: CSASSGMLYNEQFF
DNA: TGCAGTGCTAGTTCCGGGATGCTCTACAATGAGCAGTTCTTC
D: -
J: TRBJ2-1
size: -
V: TRBV20-1

CDR3: CASSQDMGETQYF
DNA: TGTGCCAGCAGCCAAGATATGGGAGAGACCCAGTACTTC
D: -
J: TRBJ2-5
size: -
V: TRBV4-2

CDR3: CASSPWTSGIETQYF
DNA: TGTGCCAGCAGTCCTTGGACTAGCGGGATAGAGACCCAGTACTTC
D: TRBD2
J: TRBJ2-5
size: -
V: TRBV12-3/TRBV12-4

CDR3: CASSLVRVGGSNEQFF
DNA: TGTGCCAGCAGCTTAGTTCGTGTTGGCGGGAGTAATGAGCAGTTCTTC
D: TRBD2
J: TRBJ2-1
size: few
V: TRBV7-9

CDR3: CASSLDPGEKLFF
DNA: TGTGCCAGCAGCTTAGACCCGGGTGAAAAACTGTTTTTT
D: -
J: TRBJ1-4
size: -
V: TRBV7-9